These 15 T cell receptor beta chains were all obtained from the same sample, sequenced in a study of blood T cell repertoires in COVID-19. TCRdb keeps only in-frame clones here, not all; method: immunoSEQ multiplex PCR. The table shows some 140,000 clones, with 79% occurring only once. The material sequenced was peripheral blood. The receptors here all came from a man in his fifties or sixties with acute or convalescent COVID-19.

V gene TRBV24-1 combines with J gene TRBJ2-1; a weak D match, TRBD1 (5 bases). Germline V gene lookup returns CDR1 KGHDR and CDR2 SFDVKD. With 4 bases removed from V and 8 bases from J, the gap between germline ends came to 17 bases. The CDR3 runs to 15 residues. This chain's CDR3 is CATSDPPRGRHEQFF. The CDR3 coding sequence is TGTGCCACCAGTGACCCCCCAAGGGGTCGTCATGAGCAGTTCTTC.

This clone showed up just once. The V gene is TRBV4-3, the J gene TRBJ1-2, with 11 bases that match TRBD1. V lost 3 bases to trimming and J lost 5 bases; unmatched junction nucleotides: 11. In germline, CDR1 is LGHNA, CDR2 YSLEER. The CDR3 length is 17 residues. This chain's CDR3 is CASSHAPRDRGGYGYTF. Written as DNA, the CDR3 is TGCGCCAGCAGCCATGCGCCTCGGGACAGGGGGGGATATGGCTACACCTTC.

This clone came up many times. The CDR3 nucleotides read TGTGCCAGCAGCTTGGGGGGGGTGGCTTTCTTT. Residues: CASSLGGVAFF. This chain uses TRBV7-9 with TRBJ1-1; D is possibly TRBD1 (5 bases). The germline V gene has CDR1 SEHNR and CDR2 FQNEAQ (reference sequence). The CDR3 is 11 residues long. V was clipped by 3 bases and J by 11 bases, with 10 bases between them.

The CDR3 loop is CASSMPQPIRGNEQFF. For the CDR3, the DNA is TGTGCCAGTAGTATGCCACAGCCGATACGGGGGAATGAGCAGTTCTTC. The gene calls are TRBV19 and TRBJ2-1; tentative D call: TRBD2 (6 bases). CDR3 length: 16 residues. Germline CDR1 reads LNHDA; CDR2 reads SQIVND (reference sequence). Trimming stripped 3 bases from V and 7 bases from J, with 19 bases between.

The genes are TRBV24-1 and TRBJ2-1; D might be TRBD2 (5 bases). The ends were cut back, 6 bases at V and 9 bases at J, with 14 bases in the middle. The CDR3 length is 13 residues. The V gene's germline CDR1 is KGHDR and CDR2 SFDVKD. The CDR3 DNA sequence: TGTGCCACCAGTCTCCGGTCGGGGTTTGAGCAGTTCTTC. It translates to CATSLRSGFEQFF.

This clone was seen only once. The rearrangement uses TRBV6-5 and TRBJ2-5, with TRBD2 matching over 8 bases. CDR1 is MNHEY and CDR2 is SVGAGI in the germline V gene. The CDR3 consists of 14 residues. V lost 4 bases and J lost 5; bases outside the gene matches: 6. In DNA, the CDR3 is TGTGCCAGCAGTTCCGCTACTAGCGGTGAGACCCAGTACTTC. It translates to CASSSATSGETQYF.

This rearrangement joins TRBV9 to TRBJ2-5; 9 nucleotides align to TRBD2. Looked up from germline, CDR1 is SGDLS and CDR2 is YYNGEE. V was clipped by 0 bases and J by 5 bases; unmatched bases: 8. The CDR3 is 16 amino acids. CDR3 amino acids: CASSVGGSGSVETQYF. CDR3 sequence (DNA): TGTGCCAGCAGCGTAGGGGGTAGCGGGAGCGTGGAGACCCAGTACTTC.

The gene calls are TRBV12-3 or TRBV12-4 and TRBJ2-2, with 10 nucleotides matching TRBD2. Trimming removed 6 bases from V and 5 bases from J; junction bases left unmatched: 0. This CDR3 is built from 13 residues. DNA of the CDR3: TGTGCCAGCAGGACTAGCGGGACCGGGGAGCTGTTTTTT. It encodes CASRTSGTGELFF.

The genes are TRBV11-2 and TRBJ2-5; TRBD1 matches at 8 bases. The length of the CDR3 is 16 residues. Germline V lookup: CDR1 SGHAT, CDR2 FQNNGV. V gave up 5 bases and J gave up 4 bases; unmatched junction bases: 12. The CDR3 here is CASSPTQGAPGETQYF. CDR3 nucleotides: TGTGCCAGCAGCCCTACTCAGGGGGCGCCGGGAGAGACCCAGTACTTC.

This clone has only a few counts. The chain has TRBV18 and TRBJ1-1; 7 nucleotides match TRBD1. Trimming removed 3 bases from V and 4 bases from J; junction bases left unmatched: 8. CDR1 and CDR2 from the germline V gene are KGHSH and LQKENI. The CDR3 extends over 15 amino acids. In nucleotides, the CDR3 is TGTGCCAGCTCACCGATGCGGGACAGTTTCACTGAAGCTTTCTTT. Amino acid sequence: CASSPMRDSFTEAFF.

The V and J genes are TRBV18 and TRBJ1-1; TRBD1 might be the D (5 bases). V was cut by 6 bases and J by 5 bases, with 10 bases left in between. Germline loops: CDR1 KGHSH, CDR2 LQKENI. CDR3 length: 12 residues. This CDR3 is CASSERGTEAFF. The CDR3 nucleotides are TGTGCCAGCTCTGAAAGGGGAACTGAAGCTTTCTTT.

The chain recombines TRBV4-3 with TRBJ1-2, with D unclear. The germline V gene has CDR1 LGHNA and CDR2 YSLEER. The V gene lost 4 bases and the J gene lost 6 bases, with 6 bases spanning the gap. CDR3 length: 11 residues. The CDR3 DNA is TGCGCCAGCAGCCCAGGCCATGGCTACACCTTC. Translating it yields CASSPGHGYTF.

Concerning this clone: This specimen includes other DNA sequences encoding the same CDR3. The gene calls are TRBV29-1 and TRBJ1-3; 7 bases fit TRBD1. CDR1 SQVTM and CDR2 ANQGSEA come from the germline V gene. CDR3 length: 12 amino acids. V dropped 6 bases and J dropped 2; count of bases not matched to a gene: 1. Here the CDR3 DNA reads TGCAGCGTGGGGACAGCTGGAAACACCATATATTTT. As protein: CSVGTAGNTIYF.

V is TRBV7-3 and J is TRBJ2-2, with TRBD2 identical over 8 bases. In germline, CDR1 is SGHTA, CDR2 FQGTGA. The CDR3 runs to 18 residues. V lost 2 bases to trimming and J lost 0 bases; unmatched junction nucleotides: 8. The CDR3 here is CASSLEPAGAANTGELFF. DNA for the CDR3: TGTGCCAGCAGCTTAGAACCAGCGGGGGCTGCGAACACCGGGGAGCTGTTTTTT.

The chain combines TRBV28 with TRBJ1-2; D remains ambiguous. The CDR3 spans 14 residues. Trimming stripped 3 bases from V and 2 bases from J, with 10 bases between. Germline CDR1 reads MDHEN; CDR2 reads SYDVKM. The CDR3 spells CASSLGAKNYGYTF. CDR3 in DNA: TGTGCCAGCAGTTTGGGAGCGAAAAACTATGGCTACACCTTC.